Listed below are T cell receptor beta chains from one sample, sequenced in a study of CXCR3-negative and CXCR3-positive naive CD8 T cells. With the 5' RACE reads reprocessed, TCRdb shows one record per CDR3 protein and no DNA. The ten most abundant clones cover over 0.4% of a sample with about 89,000 distinct CDR3 sequences. Input material: naive CXCR3+ CD8+ T cells from blood. These receptors all come from a human donor in good health. Some clones in this sample may be carry-over from other donors' samples. Each CDR3 is given with its conserved first and last residue.

14 | TRBJ2-1 | TRBV5-1 | CASSSLDDYNEQFF
12 | TRBJ2-7 | TRBV28 | CASSLEGLEQYF
14 | TRBJ2-1 | TRBV7-9 | CASRTGTMGNEQFF
12 | TRBJ2-7 | TRBV28 | CASSFPEEFQYF
14 | TRBJ2-1 | TRBV7-9 | CASATPRSNNEQFF
14 | TRBJ2-2 | TRBV29-1 | CSVEVGDSTGELFF
14 | TRBJ2-7 | TRBV6-2/TRBV6-3 | CATTLRVSSYEQYF
14 | TRBJ1-6 | TRBV7-8 | CASSLDRGESPLHF
16 | TRBJ2-3 | TRBV28 | CASSFTPKLASDTQYF
15 | TRBJ2-1 | TRBV11-2 | CASSPGLAGGSEQFF
18 | TRBJ2-5 | TRBV28 | CASSTITGTSGDKETQYF
20 | TRBJ2-3 | TRBV7-9 | CASSPHDLQVGSPYTDTQYF
14 | TRBJ2-7 | TRBV6-6 | CASSSGFTTYEQYF
14 | TRBJ1-5 | TRBV28 | CASSWVGDNQPQHF
16 | TRBJ2-1 | TRBV7-9 | CASSLNEGWGYNEQFF
17 | TRBJ2-6 | TRBV7-6 | CASSLNPGATGANVLTF
13 | TRBJ1-1 | TRBV5-1 | CASSFEFLPEAFF
15 | TRBJ2-3 | TRBV12-3/TRBV12-4 | CASSLAGDGADTQYF
13 | TRBJ2-1 | TRBV6-1 | CASRRTGDNEQSF
16 | TRBJ2-3 | TRBV6-5 | CASSYSTDRPTDTQYF
16 | TRBJ1-1 | TRBV14 | CASGEDRATENTEAFF
13 | TRBJ2-7 | TRBV6-5 | CASSYSRGYEQYF
17 | TRBJ2-3 | TRBV4-2 | CASSQPQFGGSTDTQYF
18 | TRBJ2-7 | TRBV10-3 | CAISESRGTPDIGDEQYF
14 | TRBJ2-1 | TRBV7-2 | CASSLLTGGNEQFF
16 | TRBJ1-4 | TRBV20-1 | CSARPAGWGVGEKLFF
12 | TRBJ1-3 | TRBV4-1 | CASSQGEGPRNF
17 | TRBJ1-4 | TRBV3-2 | CATQPSDNREANEKLFF
15 | TRBJ2-7 | TRBV4-3 | CASSQVSQGAYEQYF
16 | TRBJ2-6 | TRBV29-1 | CSVRVDMVSGANVLTF
12 | TRBJ1-5 | TRBV13 | CASSLAGQPQHF
13 | TRBJ2-3 | TRBV29-1 | CSVEDLTGDTQYF
15 | TRBJ2-1 | TRBV12-3/TRBV12-4 | CALNRVDAPYNEQFF